A selection of T cell receptor beta chains follows, all from one sample in a study of shared clonotypes between healthy human individuals. Data came from immunoSEQ multiplex PCR; TCRdb stores just in-frame clones and leaves some out. The sample lists 2,100,000 or so clones, 95% occurring once. The specimen was naive CD4+ T cells sorted from blood. The receptors were sampled from a man in his late teens or twenties in good health. Each CDR3 is given with its conserved first and last residue. Each record gives: CDR3 length, clone size, D gene, J gene, V gene, CDR3 protein, CDR3 DNA. D genes are given only for firm matches. Clone size appears in some rows only: once, few, many, or a class for an expanded clone.

CDR3 length: 15
clone size: NA
D gene: NA
J gene: TRBJ1-6
V gene: TRBV23-1
CDR3 protein: CASSQRSCRNSPLHF
CDR3 DNA: TGCGCCAGCAGTCAACGGAGCTGTCGGAATTCACCCCTCCACTTT

CDR3 length: 14
clone size: NA
D gene: TRBD1
J gene: TRBJ1-2
V gene: TRBV6-1
CDR3 protein: CASIRKDRDYGYTF
CDR3 DNA: TGTGCCAGCATTAGAAAGGACAGGGACTATGGCTACACCTTC

CDR3 length: 14
clone size: NA
D gene: TRBD1
J gene: TRBJ2-3
V gene: TRBV30
CDR3 protein: CACARDRGTDTQYF
CDR3 DNA: TGTGCCTGCGCCCGGGACAGGGGGACAGATACGCAGTATTTT

CDR3 length: 15
clone size: NA
D gene: TRBD1
J gene: TRBJ2-5
V gene: TRBV5-1
CDR3 protein: CASSWEGQGRETQYF
CDR3 DNA: TGCGCCAGCAGCTGGGAGGGACAGGGAAGGGAGACCCAGTACTTC

CDR3 length: 16
clone size: once
D gene: TRBD1
J gene: TRBJ2-7
V gene: TRBV5-4
CDR3 protein: CASSDGRDRSAYEQYF
CDR3 DNA: TGTGCCAGCAGCGATGGTCGGGACAGATCAGCCTACGAGCAGTACTTC

CDR3 length: 14
clone size: NA
D gene: TRBD1
J gene: TRBJ2-7
V gene: TRBV10-3
CDR3 protein: CAISEGTGIDEQYF
CDR3 DNA: TGTGCCATCAGTGAAGGGACAGGGATCGACGAGCAGTACTTC

CDR3 length: 14
clone size: NA
D gene: TRBD2
J gene: TRBJ2-3
V gene: TRBV30
CDR3 protein: CAWERELWTDTQYF
CDR3 DNA: TGTGCCTGGGAGCGGGAGTTATGGACAGATACGCAGTATTTT

CDR3 length: 12
clone size: once
D gene: TRBD2
J gene: TRBJ2-1
V gene: TRBV30
CDR3 protein: CAWSGGPGEQFF
CDR3 DNA: TGTGCCTGGTCGGGGGGGCCCGGTGAGCAGTTCTTC

CDR3 length: 14
clone size: NA
D gene: TRBD2
J gene: TRBJ2-7
V gene: TRBV19
CDR3 protein: CASSIGAGANEQYF
CDR3 DNA: TGTGCCAGTAGTATCGGCGCGGGAGCGAACGAGCAGTACTTC

CDR3 length: 18
clone size: NA
D gene: NA
J gene: TRBJ1-4
V gene: TRBV5-1
CDR3 protein: CASSWTGGVPSTNEKLFF
CDR3 DNA: TGCGCCAGCAGCTGGACCGGGGGGGTGCCCTCAACTAATGAAAAACTGTTTTTT

CDR3 length: 12
clone size: NA
D gene: NA
J gene: TRBJ2-2
V gene: TRBV2
CDR3 protein: CASRGRAGELFF
CDR3 DNA: TGTGCCAGCAGAGGAAGGGCCGGGGAGCTGTTTTTT